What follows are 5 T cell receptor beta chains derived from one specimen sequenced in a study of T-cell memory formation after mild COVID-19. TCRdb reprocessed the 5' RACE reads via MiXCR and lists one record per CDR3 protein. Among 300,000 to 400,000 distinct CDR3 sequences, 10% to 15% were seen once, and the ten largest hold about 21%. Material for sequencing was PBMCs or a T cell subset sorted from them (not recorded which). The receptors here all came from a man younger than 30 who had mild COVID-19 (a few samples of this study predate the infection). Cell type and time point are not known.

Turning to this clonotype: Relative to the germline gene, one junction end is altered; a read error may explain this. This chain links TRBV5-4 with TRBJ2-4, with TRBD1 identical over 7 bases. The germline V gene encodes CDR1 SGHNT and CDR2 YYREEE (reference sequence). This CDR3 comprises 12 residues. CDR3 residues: CASSLVGQDFHF. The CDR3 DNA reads TGTGCCAGCAGCTTGGTCGGACAGGATTTCCACTTC.

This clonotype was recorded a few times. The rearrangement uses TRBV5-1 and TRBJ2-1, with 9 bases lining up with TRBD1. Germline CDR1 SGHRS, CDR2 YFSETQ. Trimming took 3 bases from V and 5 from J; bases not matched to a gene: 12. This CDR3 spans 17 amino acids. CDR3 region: CASSSEAMGQGNNEQFF. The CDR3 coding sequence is TGCGCCAGCAGCTCAGAAGCTATGGGACAGGGTAACAATGAGCAGTTCTTC. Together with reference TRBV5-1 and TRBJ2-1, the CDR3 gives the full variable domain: KAGVTQTPRYLIKTRGQQVTLSCSPISGHRSVSWYQQTPGQGLQFLFEYFSETQRNKGNFPGRFSGRQFSNSRSEMNVSTLELGDSALYLCASSSEAMGQGNNEQFFGPGTRLTVL.

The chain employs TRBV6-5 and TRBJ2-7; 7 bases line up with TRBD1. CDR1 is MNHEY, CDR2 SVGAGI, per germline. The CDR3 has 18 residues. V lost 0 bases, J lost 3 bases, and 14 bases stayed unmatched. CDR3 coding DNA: TGTGCCAGCAGTTACTCGAAGGGACAGAAAAGTCTGGACTACGAGCAGTACGTC. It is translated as CASSYSKGQKSLDYEQYV.

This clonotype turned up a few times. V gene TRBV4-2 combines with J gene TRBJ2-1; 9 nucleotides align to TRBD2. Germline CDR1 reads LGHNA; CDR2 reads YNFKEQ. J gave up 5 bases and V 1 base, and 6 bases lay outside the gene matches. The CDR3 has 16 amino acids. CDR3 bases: TGTGCCAGCAGCCAAGCGGCGATAGCGGGGGACAATGAGCAGTTCTTC. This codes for CASSQAAIAGDNEQFF.

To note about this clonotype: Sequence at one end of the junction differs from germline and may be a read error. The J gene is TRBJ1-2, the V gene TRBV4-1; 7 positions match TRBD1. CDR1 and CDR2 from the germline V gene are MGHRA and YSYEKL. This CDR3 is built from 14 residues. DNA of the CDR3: TGCGCCAGCAGCCAAGATATGGGACAGAAGAAAAGGGTCTTC. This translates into CASSQDMGQKKRVF.